This T cell receptor (beta chain) was captured in a study of blood T cell repertoires in COVID-19. Overall study: Acute and convalescent COVID-19 samples came from the United States, Italy and Spain. T cells, B-cell-depleted T cells, or PBMCs supplied cDNA or gDNA.

In the source study's methods: Amplification of reference gene primers provided the estimated nucleated cell counts. Measured with immunoSEQ multiplex PCR; TCRdb has only the in-frame clones, and not every one. For V, J and clone size, that table is used; D and trimming come from the DNA. The data contain around 77,000 clones, around 90% of them seen just once; the ten biggest clones take up approximately 15%. The CDR3 totals 13 residues. Germline CDR1 reads SQVTM; CDR2 reads ANQGSEA. The V end lost 5 bases, the J end lost 3 bases, and 14 bases lay between the germline ends. V usage is TRBV29-1 and J usage is TRBJ2-7, with D uncertain. This clonotype was sampled from an elderly woman with active or convalescent COVID-19. What was sequenced was peripheral blood. CDR3 amino acids: CSVFKRAYYEQYF. In DNA, the CDR3 is TGCAGCGTTTTCAAGCGAGCTTACTACGAGCAGTACTTC.